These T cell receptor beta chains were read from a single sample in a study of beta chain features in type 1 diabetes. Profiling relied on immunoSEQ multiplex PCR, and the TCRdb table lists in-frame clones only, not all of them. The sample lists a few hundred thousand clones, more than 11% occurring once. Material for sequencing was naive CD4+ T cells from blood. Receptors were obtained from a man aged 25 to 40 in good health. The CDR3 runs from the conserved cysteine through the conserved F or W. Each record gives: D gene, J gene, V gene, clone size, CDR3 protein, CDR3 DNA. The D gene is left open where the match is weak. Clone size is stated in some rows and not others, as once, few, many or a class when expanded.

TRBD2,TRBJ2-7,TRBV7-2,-,CASSWELAGGHEQYF,TGTGCCAGCAGCTGGGAACTAGCGGGGGGGCACGAGCAGTACTTC
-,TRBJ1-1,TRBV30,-,CAWSPGTEAFF,TGTGCCTGGAGTCCCGGGACTGAAGCTTTCTTT
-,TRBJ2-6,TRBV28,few,CVSRAAGSGANVLTF,TGTGTCAGCAGGGCAGCGGGTTCTGGGGCCAACGTCCTGACTTTC
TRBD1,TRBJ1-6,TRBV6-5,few,CASSHRDRTSPLHF,TGTGCCAGCAGTCACCGGGACAGGACGTCACCCCTCCACTTT
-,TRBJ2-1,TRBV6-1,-,CASSLGNSNEQFF,TGTGCCAGCAGTCTCGGGAACAGCAATGAGCAGTTCTTC
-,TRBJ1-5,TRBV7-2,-,CASSLVSRNNQPQHF,TGTGCCAGCAGCTTAGTTTCCCGGAATAATCAGCCCCAGCATTTT
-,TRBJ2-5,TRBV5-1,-,CASSENQETQYF,TGCGCCAGCAGCGAGAACCAAGAGACCCAGTACTTC
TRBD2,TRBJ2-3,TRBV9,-,CASSGAGGPVTDTQYF,TGTGCCAGCAGCGGAGCGGGAGGGCCAGTCACAGATACGCAGTATTTT
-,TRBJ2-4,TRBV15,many,CATSRERLKIAKNIQYF,TGTGCCACCAGCAGAGAACGTCTAAAAATAGCCAAAAACATTCAGTACTTC
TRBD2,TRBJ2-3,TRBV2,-,CASSDWRGDTDTQYF,TGTGCCAGCAGTGATTGGCGGGGGGACACAGATACGCAGTATTTT
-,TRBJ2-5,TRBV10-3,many,CAISGTGRETQYF,TGTGCCATCAGTGGCACGGGGAGGGAGACCCAGTACTTC
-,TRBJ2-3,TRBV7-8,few,CASSLYRVADTQYF,TGTGCCAGCAGCTTATACAGGGTGGCAGATACGCAGTATTTT
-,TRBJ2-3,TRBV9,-,CASSLMDTQYF,TGTGCCAGCAGCCTAATGGATACGCAGTATTTT
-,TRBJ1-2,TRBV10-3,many,CAISESDSTLYGYTF,TGTGCCATCAGTGAGTCCGACAGCACGCTCTATGGCTACACCTTC
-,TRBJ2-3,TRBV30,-,CAWSVLRSVDTQYF,TGTGCCTGGAGTGTCCTCCGATCGGTGGATACGCAGTATTTT
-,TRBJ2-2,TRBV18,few,CASSTGRTGTGELFF,TGTGCCAGCTCAACGGGACGTACGGGCACCGGGGAGCTGTTTTTT